A selection of T cell receptor beta chains follows, all from one sample in a study of T-cell memory formation after mild COVID-19. MiXCR, applied by TCRdb to the 5' RACE reads, yields one record per CDR3 protein. The sample lists more than 25,000 distinct CDR3 sequences; less than 8% were seen once. Material: PBMCs or a T cell subset sorted from them (not recorded which). The receptors come from an adult woman who had mild COVID-19 (a few samples of this study predate the infection). Cell type and time point are not known. Both conserved end residues are part of each CDR3. A D gene is named only where the DNA matches it firmly. The listing skips clone size in some rows; elsewhere it reads once, few, many or a size class.

TRBD2 | TRBJ2-3 | TRBV6-4 | many | TGTGCCAGCAGTGACCAGCGGGGGGAAGCAGATACGCAGTATTTT | CASSDQRGEADTQYF
NA | TRBJ2-5 | TRBV25-1 | many | TGTGCCAGCAGTAGCGAGACTAGTCTGGAGACCCAGTACTTC | CASSSETSLETQYF
TRBD2 | TRBJ2-1 | TRBV10-3 | many | TGTGCCACCCTCGCGACTAGCGGGAGATCCGATGAGCAGTTCTTC | CATLATSGRSDEQFF
NA | TRBJ1-3 | TRBV7-9 | many | TGTGCCAGCAGCTTCGTGGAACGAAACACCATATATTTT | CASSFVERNTIYF
TRBD2 | TRBJ2-7 | TRBV4-2 | many | TGTGCCAGCAGCCCCTCACTAGCGGGCACCTACGAGCAGTACTTC | CASSPSLAGTYEQYF
NA | TRBJ1-1 | TRBV5-5 | NA | TGTGCCAGCAGTAAGGGAAACACTGAAGCTTTCTTT | CASSKGNTEAFF
NA | TRBJ2-2 | TRBV15 | many | TGTGCCACCAGCAGGCGACAGGCTAACACCGGGGAGCTGTTTTTT | CATSRRQANTGELFF
TRBD2 | TRBJ2-3 | TRBV4-1 | many | TGCGCCAGCAGCCAAGATCAACTAGCGGGGGCCACAGATACGCAGTATTTT | CASSQDQLAGATDTQYF
NA | TRBJ1-6 | TRBV20-1 | many | TGCAGTGCTACAGGGGTAGAGTTGCGTTCACCCCTCCACTTT | CSATGVELRSPLHF
NA | TRBJ2-5 | TRBV7-3 | many | TGTGCCAGCAGCTATATCCCCCAAGAGACCCAGTACTTC | CASSYIPQETQYF
NA | TRBJ1-1 | TRBV5-1 | many | TGCGCCAGCAGTTCACAGGGCCTCACTGAAGCTTTCTTT | CASSSQGLTEAFF
NA | TRBJ1-1 | TRBV5-1 | many | TGCGCCAGCAGCAGGGGCACTGAAGCTTTCTTT | CASSRGTEAFF
NA | TRBJ1-3 | TRBV5-1 | NA | TGCGCCAGCAGCGGACAACCCGGGTCAATCTCTGGAAACACCATATATTTT | CASSGQPGSISGNTIYF
NA | TRBJ1-5 | TRBV25-1 | many | TGTGCCAGCAGTGAAGGAAGTTGGACCAACTCCAATCAGCCCCAGCATTTT | CASSEGSWTNSNQPQHF
NA | TRBJ1-6 | TRBV18 | many | TGTGCCAGCTCACCTCGCGCAGAGGGAAATTCACCCCTCCACTTT | CASSPRAEGNSPLHF
NA | TRBJ1-6 | TRBV12-3/TRBV12-4 | many | TGTGCCAGCATGAAGCAGAGCTCCTATAATTCACCCCTCCACTTT | CASMKQSSYNSPLHF
NA | TRBJ2-1 | TRBV29-1 | NA | TGCAGCGTTGAACACAATGAGCAGTTCTTC | CSVEHNEQFF
NA | TRBJ2-2 | TRBV12-3/TRBV12-4 | medium-sized | TGTGCCAGCAGTTGGGGACTTTTTCCCGGGAAGCTGTTTTTT | CASSWGLFPGKLFF
TRBD1 | TRBJ2-3 | TRBV20-1 | many | TGCAGTGCTAATAAACGGGACAGGGGGGAAGATACGCAGTATTTT | CSANKRDRGEDTQYF
NA | TRBJ2-7 | TRBV5-1 | many | TGCGCCAGCAGCTTGGATGGCAGGGGAAGCGAGCAGTACTTC | CASSLDGRGSEQYF
NA | TRBJ2-1 | TRBV6-5 | many | TGTGCCAGCACCCAACCGTCACAGGGTTACAATGAGCAGTTCTTC | CASTQPSQGYNEQFF
TRBD1 | TRBJ2-3 | TRBV5-6 | many | TGTGCCAGCAGCTTGTGGGTGGGACAGGGCGATCCTACGCAGTATTTT | CASSLWVGQGDPTQYF
TRBD2 | TRBJ2-1 | TRBV5-1 | many | TGCGCCAGCAGCTTGGCCGAAGGACTAGCGGGAAGCGAGCAGTTCTTC | CASSLAEGLAGSEQFF
TRBD1 | TRBJ2-2 | TRBV7-2 | NA | TGTGCCAGCAGCCAGTATACAGGGGGCTCGGCCACCGGGGAGCTGTTTTTT | CASSQYTGGSATGELFF
NA | TRBJ2-5 | TRBV21-1 | many | TGTGCCAGCAGAGAAAGCGGGTGTAGAGAGACCCAGTACTTC | CASRESGCRETQYF
NA | TRBJ2-1 | TRBV7-9 | medium-sized | TGTGCCAGCAGCTTAGGCCAAGGTCCTAATGAGCAGTTCTTC | CASSLGQGPNEQFF
TRBD2 | TRBJ2-7 | TRBV25-1 | many | TGTGCCAGCAGTCGAAACGAGCGGGGGTCCCAGCAGTACTTC | CASSRNERGSQQYF
NA | TRBJ1-4 | TRBV3-1 | few | TGTGCCAGCAGCCTGGATAGGGCAACTAATGAAAAACTGTTTTTT | CASSLDRATNEKLFF
TRBD2 | TRBJ2-7 | TRBV9 | many | TGTGCCAGCAGCCCAGGGACTAGCGGGAGCCCCACATCCTACGAGCAGTACTTC | CASSPGTSGSPTSYEQYF
TRBD2 | TRBJ2-3 | TRBV7-6 | NA | TGTGCCAGCAGCTTGGGACTAGCGGGGTCCAGCACAGATACGCAGTATTTT | CASSLGLAGSSTDTQYF
TRBD1 | TRBJ1-3 | TRBV9 | NA | TGTGCCAGCAGCGCGGACCGGGACAGGGTGCGTGGAAACACCATATATTTT | CASSADRDRVRGNTIYF
TRBD1 | TRBJ2-7 | TRBV7-2 | many | TGTGCCAGCAGCCCTACCGCCGGACAGGGGTACGAGCAGTACTTC | CASSPTAGQGYEQYF
TRBD2 | TRBJ2-7 | TRBV11-2 | NA | TGTGCCAGCAGAGGCATAGCGGGAGGGCCCCACGAGCAGTACTTC | CASRGIAGGPHEQYF
NA | TRBJ2-2 | TRBV5-1 | medium-sized | TGCGCCAGCAGCTTGGGACAGACGAACACCGGGGAGCTGTTTTTT | CASSLGQTNTGELFF
NA | TRBJ1-1 | TRBV20-1 | many | TGCAGTGCCAAGTGGGGGGGCAGGGACACTGAAGCTTTCTTT | CSAKWGGRDTEAFF
NA | TRBJ1-2 | TRBV6-6 | many | TGTGCCAGCAGTTACCCCAGCCCTAACTATGGCTACACCTTC | CASSYPSPNYGYTF
NA | TRBJ1-5 | TRBV20-1 | few | TGCAGTGCTAGAGCAGCGGGACACTATAGCAATCAGCCCCAGCATTTT | CSARAAGHYSNQPQHF
NA | TRBJ2-1 | TRBV14 | many | TGTGCCAGCAGCCAAGATCCTTTCAGGGGGCAGTTCTTC | CASSQDPFRGQFF
TRBD2 | TRBJ2-3 | TRBV20-1 | many | TGCAGTGCTATAAAGGAGGGGACTAGCGATGCAGATACGCAGTATTTT | CSAIKEGTSDADTQYF
TRBD2 | TRBJ2-7 | TRBV4-2 | many | TGTGCCAGCAGCCAAGATAGGGTAGCGGGAACAGAGCAGTACTTC | CASSQDRVAGTEQYF
NA | TRBJ2-6 | TRBV25-1 | many | TGTGCCAGCAGTGAGCGGTTCTCTGGGGCCAACGTCCTGACTTTC | CASSERFSGANVLTF
NA | TRBJ1-1 | TRBV2 | many | TGTGCCAGCAGTGAAGCGGAGAGCTCTGAAGCTTTCTTT | CASSEAESSEAFF
NA | TRBJ1-1 | TRBV5-4 | once | TGTGCCAGCAGCTTGTCGGAGCGTATTGAAGCTTTCTTT | CASSLSERIEAFF
TRBD1 | TRBJ1-2 | TRBV7-3 | many | TGTGCCAGCAGCCCGCAGGGACAGCGCTATGGCTACACCTTC | CASSPQGQRYGYTF
NA | TRBJ2-3 | TRBV7-2 | many | TGTGCCAGCAGCTTAACGCAGGGAGCGGATACGCAGTATTTT | CASSLTQGADTQYF
NA | TRBJ2-3 | TRBV2 | many | TGTGCCAGCAAAGGGGCAGACACTAGCACAGATACGCAGTATTTT | CASKGADTSTDTQYF
TRBD2 | TRBJ2-5 | TRBV7-8 | many | TGTGCCAGCAGCTATCCGGGACTAGCGGTCGAGACCCAGTACTTC | CASSYPGLAVETQYF
TRBD2 | TRBJ2-1 | TRBV10-3 | many | TGTGCCATCGAGTCTAGCGGAACAGGCAGCTCCTACAATGAGCAGTTCTTC | CAIESSGTGSSYNEQFF
NA | TRBJ2-2 | TRBV4-3 | many | TGCGCCAGCAGCCACGGGACATTTAACACCGGGGAGCTGTTTTTT | CASSHGTFNTGELFF
NA | TRBJ2-7 | TRBV2 | few | TGTGCCAGCAGTCCCCTCTTGTGGGGGGCTACCTCCTACGAGCAGTACTTC | CASSPLLWGATSYEQYF
NA | TRBJ2-7 | TRBV5-6 | many | TGTGCCAGCAGCTCCGGGCGGGGGCAGGCCCACGAGCAGTACTTC | CASSSGRGQAHEQYF
NA | TRBJ2-7 | TRBV7-8 | many | TGTGCCAGCAGCTTATTTGAGACGCAGGGTGGAGAGCAGTACTTC | CASSLFETQGGEQYF
NA | TRBJ2-3 | TRBV7-6 | many | TGTGCCAGCAGCCCGCGGACGGCTAGCACAGATACGCAGTATTTT | CASSPRTASTDTQYF
NA | TRBJ2-7 | TRBV11-1 | many | TGTGCCAGCAGCTCTATCTACGAGCAGTACTTC | CASSSIYEQYF